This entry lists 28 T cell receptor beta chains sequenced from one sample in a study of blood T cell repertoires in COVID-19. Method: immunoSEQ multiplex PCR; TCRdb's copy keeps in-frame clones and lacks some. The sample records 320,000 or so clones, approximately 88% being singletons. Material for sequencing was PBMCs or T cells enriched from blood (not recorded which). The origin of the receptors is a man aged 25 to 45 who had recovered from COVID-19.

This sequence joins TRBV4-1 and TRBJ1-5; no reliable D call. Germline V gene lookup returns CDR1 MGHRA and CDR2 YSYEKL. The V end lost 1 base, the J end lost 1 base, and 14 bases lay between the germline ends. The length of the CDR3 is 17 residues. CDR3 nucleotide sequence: TGCGCCAGCAGCCAAGGTCCCCCGGTAAACAGCAATCAGCCCCAGCATTTT. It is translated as CASSQGPPVNSNQPQHF.

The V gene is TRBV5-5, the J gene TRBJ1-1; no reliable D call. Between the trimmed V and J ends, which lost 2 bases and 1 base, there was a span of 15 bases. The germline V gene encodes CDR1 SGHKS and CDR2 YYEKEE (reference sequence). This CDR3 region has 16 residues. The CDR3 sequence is CASSLQSLAGNTEAFF. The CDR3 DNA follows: TGTGCCAGCAGCTTACAATCTTTAGCGGGGAACACTGAAGCTTTCTTT.

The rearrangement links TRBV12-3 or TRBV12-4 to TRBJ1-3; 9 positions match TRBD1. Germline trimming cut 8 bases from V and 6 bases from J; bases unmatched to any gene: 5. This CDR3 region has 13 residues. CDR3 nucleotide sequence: TGTGCCAGCGGAACACAGGGGGCAAACACCATATATTTT. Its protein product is CASGTQGANTIYF.

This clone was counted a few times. CDR3 residues: CTSSQGYRRTGTNTIYF. Written as DNA, the CDR3 is TGCACCAGCAGCCAAGGTTATCGGAGGACAGGGACAAACACCATATATTTT. The J gene is TRBJ1-3, the V gene TRBV1; the DNA was not compared with TRBD1, the D call given in the table. TRBV1 is described as a pseudogene. The CDR3 covers 17 residues.

CDR3 protein: CATSTRPGQGFNQPQHF. For the CDR3, the DNA is TGTGCCACCAGCACTAGACCGGGACAGGGCTTCAATCAGCCCCAGCATTTT. The J gene is TRBJ1-5, the V gene TRBV15; 9 bases match TRBD1. The CDR3 totals 17 residues. V lost 4 bases and J lost 3; bases outside the gene matches: 10. CDR1 is LNHNV and CDR2 is YYDKDF in the germline V gene (reference sequence). The full variable domain, in which reference TRBV15 and TRBJ1-5 provide the parts outside the CDR3, is DAMVIQNPRYQVTQFGKPVTLSCSQTLNHNVMYWYQQKSSQAPKLLFHYYDKDFNNEADTPDNFQSRRPNTSFCFLDIRSPGLGDTAMYLCATSTRPGQGFNQPQHFGDGTRLSIL.

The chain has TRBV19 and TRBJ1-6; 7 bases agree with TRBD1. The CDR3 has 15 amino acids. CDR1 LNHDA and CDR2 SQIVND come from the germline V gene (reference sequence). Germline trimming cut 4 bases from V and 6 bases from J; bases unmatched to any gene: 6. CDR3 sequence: CASSTGGKGNSPLHF. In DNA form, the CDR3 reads TGTGCCAGTAGTACAGGGGGGAAGGGTAATTCACCCCTCCACTTT.

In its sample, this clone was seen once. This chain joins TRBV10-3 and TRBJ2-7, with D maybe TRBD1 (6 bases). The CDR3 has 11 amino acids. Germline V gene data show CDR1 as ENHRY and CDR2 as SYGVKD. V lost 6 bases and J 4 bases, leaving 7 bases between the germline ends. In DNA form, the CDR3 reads TGTGCCATCAGACAGGGATACGAGCAGTACTTC. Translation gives CAIRQGYEQYF.

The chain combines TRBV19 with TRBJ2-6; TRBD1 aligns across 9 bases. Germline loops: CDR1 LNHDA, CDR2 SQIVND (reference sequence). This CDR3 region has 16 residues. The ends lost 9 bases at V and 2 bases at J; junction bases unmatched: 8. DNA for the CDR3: TGTGCCAGCCAGGACAGGGGTAGGGCTGGGGCCAACGTCCTGACTTTC. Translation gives CASQDRGRAGANVLTF.

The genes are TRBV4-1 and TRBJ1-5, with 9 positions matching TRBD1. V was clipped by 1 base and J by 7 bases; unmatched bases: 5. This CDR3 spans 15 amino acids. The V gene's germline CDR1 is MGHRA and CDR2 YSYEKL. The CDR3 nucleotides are TGCGCCAGCAGCCAAGTTCCGGGACAGGGACAGCCCCAGCATTTT. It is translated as CASSQVPGQGQPQHF.

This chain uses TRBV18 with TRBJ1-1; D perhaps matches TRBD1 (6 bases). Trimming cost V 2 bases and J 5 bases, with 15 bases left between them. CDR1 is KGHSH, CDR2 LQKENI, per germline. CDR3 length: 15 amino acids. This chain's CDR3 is CASSPVGGAGTEAFF. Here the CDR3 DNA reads TGTGCCAGCTCACCAGTTGGGGGGGCGGGAACTGAAGCTTTCTTT.

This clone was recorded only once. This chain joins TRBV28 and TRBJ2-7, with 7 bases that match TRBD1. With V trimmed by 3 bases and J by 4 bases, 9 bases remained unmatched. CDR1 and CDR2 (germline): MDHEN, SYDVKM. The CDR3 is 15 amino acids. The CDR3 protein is CASSLMDRSSYEQYF. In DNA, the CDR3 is TGTGCCAGCAGTTTGATGGACAGGAGTTCTTACGAGCAGTACTTC. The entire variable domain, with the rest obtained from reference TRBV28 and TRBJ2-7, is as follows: DVKVTQSSRYLVKRTGEKVFLECVQDMDHENMFWYRQDPGLGLRLIYFSYDVKMKEKGDIPEGYSVSREKKERFSLILESASTNQTSMYLCASSLMDRSSYEQYFGPGTRLTVT.

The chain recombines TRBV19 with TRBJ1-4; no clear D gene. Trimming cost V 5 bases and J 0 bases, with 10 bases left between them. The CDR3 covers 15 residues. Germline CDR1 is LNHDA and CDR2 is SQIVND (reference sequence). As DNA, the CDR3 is TGTGCCAGTAGTCTTACACCAGCAACTAATGAAAAACTGTTTTTT. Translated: CASSLTPATNEKLFF.

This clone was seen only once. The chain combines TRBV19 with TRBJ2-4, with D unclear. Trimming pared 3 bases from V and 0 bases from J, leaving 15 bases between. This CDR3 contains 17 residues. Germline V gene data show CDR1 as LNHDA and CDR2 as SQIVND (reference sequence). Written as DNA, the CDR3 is TGTGCCAGTAGTATCCCTCCTCTGAAGCTAGCCAAAAACATTCAGTACTTC. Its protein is CASSIPPLKLAKNIQYF.

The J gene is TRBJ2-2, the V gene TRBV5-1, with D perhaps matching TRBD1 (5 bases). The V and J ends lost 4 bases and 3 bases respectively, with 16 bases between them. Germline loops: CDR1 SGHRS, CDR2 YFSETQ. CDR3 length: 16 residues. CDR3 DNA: TGCGCCAGCAGCAAAAACCCCAGGGTGGACACCGGGGAGCTGTTTTTT. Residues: CASSKNPRVDTGELFF.

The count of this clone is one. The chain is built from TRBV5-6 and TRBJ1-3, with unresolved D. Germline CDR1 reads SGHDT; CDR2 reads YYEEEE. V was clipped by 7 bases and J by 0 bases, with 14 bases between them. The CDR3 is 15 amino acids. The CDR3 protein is CASGPSMSSGNTIYF. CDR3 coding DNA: TGTGCCAGCGGTCCGTCGATGAGCTCTGGAAACACCATATATTTT.

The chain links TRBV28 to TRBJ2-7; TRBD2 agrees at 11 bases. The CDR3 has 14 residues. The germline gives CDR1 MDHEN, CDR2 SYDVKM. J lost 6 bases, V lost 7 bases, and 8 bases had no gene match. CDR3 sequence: CASNLAGGFGEQYF. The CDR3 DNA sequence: TGTGCCAGCAACTTAGCGGGGGGGTTCGGCGAGCAGTACTTC.

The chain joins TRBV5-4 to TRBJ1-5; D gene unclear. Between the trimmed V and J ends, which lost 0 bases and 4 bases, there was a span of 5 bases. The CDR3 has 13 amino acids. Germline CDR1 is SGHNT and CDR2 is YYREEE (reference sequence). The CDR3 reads CASSLAPNQPQHF. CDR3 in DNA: TGTGCCAGCAGCTTGGCCCCGAATCAGCCCCAGCATTTT.

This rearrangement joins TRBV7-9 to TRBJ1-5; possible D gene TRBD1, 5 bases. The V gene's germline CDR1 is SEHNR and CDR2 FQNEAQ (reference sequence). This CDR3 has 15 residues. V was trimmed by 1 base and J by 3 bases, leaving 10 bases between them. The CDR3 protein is CASSLGGAYNQPQHF. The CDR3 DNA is TGTGCCAGCAGCTTAGGGGGCGCTTACAATCAGCCCCAGCATTTT.

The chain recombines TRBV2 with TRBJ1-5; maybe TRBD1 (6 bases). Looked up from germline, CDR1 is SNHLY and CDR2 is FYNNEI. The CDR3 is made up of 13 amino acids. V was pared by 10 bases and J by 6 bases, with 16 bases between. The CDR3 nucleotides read TGTGCCAACCCCGGGGGGGCAGGTCAGCCCCAGCATTTT. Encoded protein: CANPGGAGQPQHF.

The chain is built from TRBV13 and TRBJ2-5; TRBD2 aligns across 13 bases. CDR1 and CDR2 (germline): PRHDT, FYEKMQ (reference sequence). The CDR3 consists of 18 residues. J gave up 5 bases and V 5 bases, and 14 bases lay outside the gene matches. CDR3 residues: CASSLPGLAGDSRETQYF. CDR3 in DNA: TGTGCCAGCAGCCTCCCTGGACTAGCGGGGGATTCCCGGGAGACCCAGTACTTC.

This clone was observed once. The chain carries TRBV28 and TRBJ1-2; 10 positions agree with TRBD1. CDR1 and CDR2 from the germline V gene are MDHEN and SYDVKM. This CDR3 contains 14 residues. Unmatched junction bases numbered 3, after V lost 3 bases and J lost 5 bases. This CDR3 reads CASSLGGQGYGYTF. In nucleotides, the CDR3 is TGTGCCAGCAGTTTGGGGGGACAGGGGTATGGCTACACCTTC.

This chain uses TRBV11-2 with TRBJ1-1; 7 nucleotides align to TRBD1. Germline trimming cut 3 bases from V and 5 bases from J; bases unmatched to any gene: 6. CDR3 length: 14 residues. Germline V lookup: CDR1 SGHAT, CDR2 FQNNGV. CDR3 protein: CASSFDRVGTEAFF. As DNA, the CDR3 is TGTGCCAGCAGCTTTGACAGGGTGGGGACTGAAGCTTTCTTT.

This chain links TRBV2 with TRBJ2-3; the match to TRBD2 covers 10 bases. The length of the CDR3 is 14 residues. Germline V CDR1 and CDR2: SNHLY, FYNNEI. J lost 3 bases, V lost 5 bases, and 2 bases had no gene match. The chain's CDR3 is CASSSGGGTDTQYF. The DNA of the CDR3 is TGTGCCAGCAGTAGCGGGGGGGGAACAGATACGCAGTATTTT.

The CDR3 DNA sequence: TGTGCCAGCAGTGAACAGGGCACCCAACGGGATGAGCAGTTCTTC. It yields the protein CASSEQGTQRDEQFF. This chain links TRBV6-1 with TRBJ2-1; a possible D gene is TRBD1 (5 bases). The V end lost 2 bases, the J end lost 8 bases, and 16 bases lay between the germline ends. The CDR3 has 15 amino acids. Germline assignment: CDR1 MNHNS and CDR2 SASEGT.

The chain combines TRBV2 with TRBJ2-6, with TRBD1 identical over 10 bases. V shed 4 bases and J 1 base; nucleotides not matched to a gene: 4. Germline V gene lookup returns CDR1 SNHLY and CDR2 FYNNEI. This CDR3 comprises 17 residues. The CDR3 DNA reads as TGTGCCAGCAGTGGGGACAGGGGACCTTCTGGGGCCAACGTCCTGACTTTC. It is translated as CASSGDRGPSGANVLTF.

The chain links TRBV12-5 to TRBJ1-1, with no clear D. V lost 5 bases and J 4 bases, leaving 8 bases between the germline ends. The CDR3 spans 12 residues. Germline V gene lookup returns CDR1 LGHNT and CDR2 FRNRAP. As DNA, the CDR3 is TGTGCTAGTGGTCTGGGCGGCACTGAAGCTTTCTTT. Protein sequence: CASGLGGTEAFF.

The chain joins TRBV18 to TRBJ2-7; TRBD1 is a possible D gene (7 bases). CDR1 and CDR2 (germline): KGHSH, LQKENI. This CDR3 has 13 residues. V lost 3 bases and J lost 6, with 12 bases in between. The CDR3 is CASSPQGGSEQYF. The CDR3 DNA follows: TGTGCCAGCTCACCCCAGGGGGGCTCCGAGCAGTACTTC.

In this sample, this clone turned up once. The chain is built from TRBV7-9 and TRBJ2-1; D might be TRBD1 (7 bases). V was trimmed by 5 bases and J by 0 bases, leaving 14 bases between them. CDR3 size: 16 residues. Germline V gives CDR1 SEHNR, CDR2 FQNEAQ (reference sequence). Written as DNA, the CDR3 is TGTGCCAGCAGCACGGGGGACAGCTACTCCTACAATGAGCAGTTCTTC. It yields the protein CASSTGDSYSYNEQFF. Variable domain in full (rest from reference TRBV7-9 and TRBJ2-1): DTGVSQNPRHKITKRGQNVTFRCDPISEHNRLYWYRQTLGQGPEFLTYFQNEAQLEKSRLLSDRFSAERPKGSFSTLEIQRTEQGDSAMYLCASSTGDSYSYNEQFFGPGTRLTVL.